A selection of T cell receptor beta chains follows, all from one sample in a study. In TCRdb, the RT-PCR reads were re-called with MiXCR into one record per CDR3 protein. Here the sample spans more than 550,000 distinct CDR3 sequences, 14% being singletons. Sequenced input: memory CD4+ T cells from blood. These receptor sequences come from a female donor in good health, serving as a healthy control. Each CDR3 is given with its conserved first and last residue. Each record gives: clone size, D gene, V gene, CDR3 length, J gene, CDR3 DNA, CDR3 protein. D genes are given only for firm matches. Some rows have no size entry. The others give once, few or many, or a class for an expanded clone.

clone size: many; D gene: TRBD1; V gene: TRBV15; CDR3 length: 16; J gene: TRBJ2-5; CDR3 DNA: TGTGCCACCAGCAGGTGGACAGGGGACAGAGGGAAGACCCAGTACTTC; CDR3 protein: CATSRWTGDRGKTQYF
clone size: NA; D gene: NA; V gene: TRBV27; CDR3 length: 14; J gene: TRBJ2-7; CDR3 DNA: TGTGCCAGCAGCCGAACCTCCGGGATCTACGAGCAGTACTTC; CDR3 protein: CASSRTSGIYEQYF
clone size: few; D gene: NA; V gene: TRBV5-6; CDR3 length: 16; J gene: TRBJ2-5; CDR3 DNA: TGTGCCAGCAGCCAAGGCAGGGGTCAATTGCAAGAGACCCAGTACTTC; CDR3 protein: CASSQGRGQLQETQYF
clone size: few; D gene: TRBD1; V gene: TRBV6-5; CDR3 length: 13; J gene: TRBJ2-7; CDR3 DNA: TGTGCCAGTTGGGACAGACTCCTCTACGAGCAGTACTTC; CDR3 protein: CASWDRLLYEQYF
clone size: few; D gene: NA; V gene: TRBV5-1; CDR3 length: 15; J gene: TRBJ2-2; CDR3 DNA: TGCGCCAGCAGCTTGCTTGGGAGTAAGACCGGGGAGCTGTTTTTT; CDR3 protein: CASSLLGSKTGELFF
clone size: NA; D gene: NA; V gene: TRBV7-3; CDR3 length: 13; J gene: TRBJ1-1; CDR3 DNA: TGTGCCAGCAGCTCGGACCCGTCCACTGAAGCTTTCTTT; CDR3 protein: CASSSDPSTEAFF
clone size: few; D gene: NA; V gene: TRBV24-1; CDR3 length: 13; J gene: TRBJ2-1; CDR3 DNA: TGTGCCACCAGTGATTTGGTGGACAATGAGCAGTTCTTC; CDR3 protein: CATSDLVDNEQFF
clone size: few; D gene: TRBD1; V gene: TRBV10-3; CDR3 length: 15; J gene: TRBJ1-5; CDR3 DNA: TGTGCCATCAGTGAGTTAGGACAGGTACATCAGCCCCAGCATTTT; CDR3 protein: CAISELGQVHQPQHF
clone size: few; D gene: NA; V gene: TRBV6-6; CDR3 length: 17; J gene: TRBJ2-2; CDR3 DNA: TGTGCCAGCAGTTATCCCCCGGGGACATTAGGCACCGGGGAGCTGTTTTTT; CDR3 protein: CASSYPPGTLGTGELFF
clone size: many; D gene: NA; V gene: TRBV12-3/TRBV12-4; CDR3 length: 14; J gene: TRBJ1-2; CDR3 DNA: TGTGCCAGCAGTTCGGCCGGGTGGAGTTATGGCTACACCTTC; CDR3 protein: CASSSAGWSYGYTF
clone size: many; D gene: NA; V gene: TRBV6-5; CDR3 length: 15; J gene: TRBJ1-2; CDR3 DNA: TGTGCCAGCAGGCCCGGGACTTTCGGGAACTATGGCTACACCTTC; CDR3 protein: CASRPGTFGNYGYTF
clone size: NA; D gene: TRBD2; V gene: TRBV28; CDR3 length: 17; J gene: TRBJ2-3; CDR3 DNA: TGTGCCAGCAGTTTTGAGTTAGCGGGAGTTGGGTCAGATACGCAGTATTTT; CDR3 protein: CASSFELAGVGSDTQYF
clone size: many; D gene: NA; V gene: TRBV7-2; CDR3 length: 14; J gene: TRBJ2-5; CDR3 DNA: TGTGCCAGCACCTCAGGGCCCGGGGGACAGACCCAGTACTTC; CDR3 protein: CASTSGPGGQTQYF
clone size: NA; D gene: NA; V gene: TRBV12-3/TRBV12-4; CDR3 length: 15; J gene: TRBJ2-2; CDR3 DNA: TGTGCCAGCAGCCCCCGGGGGCCCGACACCGGGGAGCTGTTTTTT; CDR3 protein: CASSPRGPDTGELFF
clone size: many; D gene: NA; V gene: TRBV7-2; CDR3 length: 17; J gene: TRBJ1-2; CDR3 DNA: TGTGCCAGCAGCCCCTTCAGTGCAGGGACGGTCAACTATGGCTACACCTTC; CDR3 protein: CASSPFSAGTVNYGYTF
clone size: many; D gene: TRBD2; V gene: TRBV20-1; CDR3 length: 15; J gene: TRBJ2-5; CDR3 DNA: TGCAGTGCTCCCAGACTAGCGGGAGGAGGGGAGACCCAGTACTTC; CDR3 protein: CSAPRLAGGGETQYF
clone size: NA; D gene: NA; V gene: TRBV27; CDR3 length: 13; J gene: TRBJ1-6; CDR3 DNA: TGTGCCAGCAGTTTGACTTACAAATCACCCCTCCACTTT; CDR3 protein: CASSLTYKSPLHF
clone size: NA; D gene: NA; V gene: TRBV5-1; CDR3 length: 15; J gene: TRBJ1-3; CDR3 DNA: TGCGCCAGCAGCTTACAAAGCCTCTCTGGAAACACCATATATTTT; CDR3 protein: CASSLQSLSGNTIYF
clone size: NA; D gene: TRBD2; V gene: TRBV11-3; CDR3 length: 17; J gene: TRBJ2-1; CDR3 DNA: TGTGCCAGCAGCCCTGGGACCGGGACTAGCGGAAGTAATGAGCAGTTCTTC; CDR3 protein: CASSPGTGTSGSNEQFF
clone size: many; D gene: TRBD2; V gene: TRBV5-1; CDR3 length: 12; J gene: TRBJ2-1; CDR3 DNA: TGCGCCAGCAGCTTTAGCGGGGGTGAGCAGTTCTTC; CDR3 protein: CASSFSGGEQFF
clone size: few; D gene: TRBD2; V gene: TRBV20-1; CDR3 length: 18; J gene: TRBJ2-3; CDR3 DNA: TGCAGTGCTAGAGCCCCGAACCTTCTAGCGGGGGTTGTTAATACGCAGTATTTT; CDR3 protein: CSARAPNLLAGVVNTQYF
clone size: many; D gene: NA; V gene: TRBV20-1; CDR3 length: 16; J gene: TRBJ1-4; CDR3 DNA: TGCAGTGCTAGAGATAGGGTTTTCTCAACTAATGAAAAACTGTTTTTT; CDR3 protein: CSARDRVFSTNEKLFF
clone size: NA; D gene: NA; V gene: TRBV6-1; CDR3 length: 15; J gene: TRBJ1-2; CDR3 DNA: TGTGCCAGCAGCCTCATAGACAGGTTGAGCTATGGCTACACCTTC; CDR3 protein: CASSLIDRLSYGYTF
clone size: NA; D gene: NA; V gene: TRBV7-6; CDR3 length: 13; J gene: TRBJ1-1; CDR3 DNA: TGTGCCAGCAGCTTAGTGTCACGGACTGAAGCTTTCTTT; CDR3 protein: CASSLVSRTEAFF
clone size: few; D gene: TRBD1; V gene: TRBV6-5; CDR3 length: 15; J gene: TRBJ1-3; CDR3 DNA: TGTGCCAGCAGTTACGGACAGGGGCCTGGAAACACCATATATTTT; CDR3 protein: CASSYGQGPGNTIYF
clone size: NA; D gene: TRBD2; V gene: TRBV6-1; CDR3 length: 13; J gene: TRBJ2-1; CDR3 DNA: TGTGCCAGCAGCCGGGACTACGCCAATGAGCAGTTCTTC; CDR3 protein: CASSRDYANEQFF
clone size: NA; D gene: TRBD1; V gene: TRBV11-2; CDR3 length: 18; J gene: TRBJ1-2; CDR3 DNA: TGTGCCAGCAGCTTAAGCGGACGGAGGGCAGGGGGCGGCGGTGGCTACACCTTC; CDR3 protein: CASSLSGRRAGGGGGYTF
clone size: many; D gene: NA; V gene: TRBV10-2; CDR3 length: 15; J gene: TRBJ1-5; CDR3 DNA: TGCGCCAGCAGTGATTCGGCAGGGGCTAATCAGCCCCAGCATTTT; CDR3 protein: CASSDSAGANQPQHF
clone size: few; D gene: NA; V gene: TRBV2; CDR3 length: 13; J gene: TRBJ2-2; CDR3 DNA: TGTGCCAGCCGGGGTTCGACCACCGGGGAGCTGTTTTTT; CDR3 protein: CASRGSTTGELFF
clone size: few; D gene: TRBD1; V gene: TRBV18; CDR3 length: 16; J gene: TRBJ1-5; CDR3 DNA: TGTGCCAGCTCACCACCGACAGGGGCTAGCAATCAGCCCCAGCATTTT; CDR3 protein: CASSPPTGASNQPQHF
clone size: many; D gene: NA; V gene: TRBV12-3/TRBV12-4; CDR3 length: 11; J gene: TRBJ1-1; CDR3 DNA: TGTGCCAGCAGTGTGGGCCTCGAAGCTTTCTTT; CDR3 protein: CASSVGLEAFF
clone size: few; D gene: NA; V gene: TRBV7-2; CDR3 length: 15; J gene: TRBJ1-2; CDR3 DNA: TGTGCCAGCAGCTTAGCGATTCAGAGTAACTATGGCTACACCTTC; CDR3 protein: CASSLAIQSNYGYTF
clone size: few; D gene: NA; V gene: TRBV7-2; CDR3 length: 16; J gene: TRBJ2-3; CDR3 DNA: TGTGCCAGCAGCTTTGTCCCCACAACCCGGGCAGATACGCAGTATTTT; CDR3 protein: CASSFVPTTRADTQYF
clone size: few; D gene: TRBD2; V gene: TRBV12-3/TRBV12-4; CDR3 length: 13; J gene: TRBJ2-1; CDR3 DNA: TGTGCCAGACCGCGGGAGAACGGCAATGAGCAGTTCTTC; CDR3 protein: CARPRENGNEQFF
clone size: NA; D gene: NA; V gene: TRBV6-2/TRBV6-3; CDR3 length: 12; J gene: TRBJ1-1; CDR3 DNA: TGTGCCAGCATAGGGGATAACACTGAAGCTTTCTTT; CDR3 protein: CASIGDNTEAFF
clone size: few; D gene: NA; V gene: TRBV20-1; CDR3 length: 13; J gene: TRBJ2-4; CDR3 DNA: TGCAGTGCTAGAGGGCTAGCCAAAAACATTCAGTACTTC; CDR3 protein: CSARGLAKNIQYF
clone size: many; D gene: NA; V gene: TRBV5-1; CDR3 length: 14; J gene: TRBJ2-7; CDR3 DNA: TGCGCCAGCAGCTTGGCTTTGGCGGCAGACGAGCAGTACTTC; CDR3 protein: CASSLALAADEQYF
clone size: NA; D gene: TRBD2; V gene: TRBV12-3/TRBV12-4; CDR3 length: 14; J gene: TRBJ2-7; CDR3 DNA: TGTGCCAGCAGTTTTGGGCTAGCGGTCTACGAGCAGTACTTC; CDR3 protein: CASSFGLAVYEQYF
clone size: few; D gene: NA; V gene: TRBV27; CDR3 length: 15; J gene: TRBJ2-2; CDR3 DNA: TGTGCCAGCAGTGTCAGGGGCGGTAACCCCGGGGAGCTGTTTTTT; CDR3 protein: CASSVRGGNPGELFF
clone size: NA; D gene: NA; V gene: TRBV6-5; CDR3 length: 13; J gene: TRBJ2-7; CDR3 DNA: TGTGCCAGCAGCACGGGGGAAATAGGCGAGCAGTACTTC; CDR3 protein: CASSTGEIGEQYF
clone size: once; D gene: TRBD2; V gene: TRBV11-2; CDR3 length: 14; J gene: TRBJ2-3; CDR3 DNA: TGTGCCAGCACCCTAGCGGTCCAGACAGATACGCAGTATTTT; CDR3 protein: CASTLAVQTDTQYF
clone size: many; D gene: NA; V gene: TRBV4-3; CDR3 length: 18; J gene: TRBJ2-5; CDR3 DNA: TGCGCCAGCAGCCCTCAGGGGTTGGCGAGGCAGGGGCAAGAGACCCAGTACTTC; CDR3 protein: CASSPQGLARQGQETQYF
clone size: many; D gene: NA; V gene: TRBV12-3/TRBV12-4; CDR3 length: 15; J gene: TRBJ2-2; CDR3 DNA: TGTGCCAGCAGTTTAGGGACCGTGTCCACCGGGGAGCTGTTTTTT; CDR3 protein: CASSLGTVSTGELFF
clone size: few; D gene: NA; V gene: TRBV6-6; CDR3 length: 13; J gene: TRBJ1-6; CDR3 DNA: TGTGCCAGCAGTTACTCGGTGAATTCACCCCTCCACTTT; CDR3 protein: CASSYSVNSPLHF
clone size: NA; D gene: NA; V gene: TRBV12-3/TRBV12-4; CDR3 length: 13; J gene: TRBJ1-1; CDR3 DNA: TGTGCCAGCAGGCTGATGGACTCCAATGAAGCTTTCTTT; CDR3 protein: CASRLMDSNEAFF
clone size: many; D gene: NA; V gene: TRBV5-1; CDR3 length: 12; J gene: TRBJ2-1; CDR3 DNA: TGCGCCAGCAGCATTCCTCACAATGAGCAGTTCTTC; CDR3 protein: CASSIPHNEQFF
clone size: few; D gene: NA; V gene: TRBV5-1; CDR3 length: 16; J gene: TRBJ1-1; CDR3 DNA: TGCGCCAGCAGCTCCGGCGCAGGGACCTATAACACTGAAGCTTTCTTT; CDR3 protein: CASSSGAGTYNTEAFF
clone size: NA; D gene: NA; V gene: TRBV28; CDR3 length: 14; J gene: TRBJ2-7; CDR3 DNA: TGTGCCAGCATGAAGGCTTCCCCCTCCTACGAGCAGTACTTC; CDR3 protein: CASMKASPSYEQYF
clone size: few; D gene: TRBD1; V gene: TRBV7-2; CDR3 length: 17; J gene: TRBJ2-5; CDR3 DNA: TGTGCCAGCAGCTTATATACCCCTGGGACAGGACAAGAGACCCAGTACTTC; CDR3 protein: CASSLYTPGTGQETQYF
clone size: NA; D gene: NA; V gene: TRBV18; CDR3 length: 12; J gene: TRBJ1-5; CDR3 DNA: TGTGCCAGCCCCAGGCCCTCGGGGCCCCAGCATTTT; CDR3 protein: CASPRPSGPQHF
clone size: few; D gene: TRBD1; V gene: TRBV6-2/TRBV6-3; CDR3 length: 16; J gene: TRBJ2-7; CDR3 DNA: TGTGCCAGCAGTAACCCGGGACAGGGGGCTACCTACGAGCAGTACTTC; CDR3 protein: CASSNPGQGATYEQYF
clone size: NA; D gene: NA; V gene: TRBV27; CDR3 length: 15; J gene: TRBJ1-2; CDR3 DNA: TGTGCCAGCAGTTTATCTCGGGAAGTCGTCTATGGCTACACCTTC; CDR3 protein: CASSLSREVVYGYTF
clone size: once; D gene: NA; V gene: TRBV29-1; CDR3 length: 15; J gene: TRBJ2-3; CDR3 DNA: TGCAGCGTTGAAGGGGGAACTGGCATCACAGATACGCAGTATTTT; CDR3 protein: CSVEGGTGITDTQYF
clone size: NA; D gene: TRBD2; V gene: TRBV20-1; CDR3 length: 16; J gene: TRBJ2-3; CDR3 DNA: TGCAGTGCTAGAGATCCGCTAGCGGGAGCCACAGATACGCAGTATTTT; CDR3 protein: CSARDPLAGATDTQYF
clone size: NA; D gene: NA; V gene: TRBV7-3; CDR3 length: 15; J gene: TRBJ2-3; CDR3 DNA: TGTGCCAGCACCAGAGAAGGGAGGAGCACAGATACGCAGTATTTT; CDR3 protein: CASTREGRSTDTQYF